The table lists the clone carrying this T cell receptor beta chain with many counts. As yet, its antigen is unknown. This specimen comes from a study of lung T cells in sarcoidosis with Löfgren's syndrome. Study-level background: Löfgren's syndrome patients were the main repertoire analysis focus. The study, taken as a whole, reports: TRAV12-1 and TRBV2 were reportedly most expanded in Löfgren's patients. In alpha-beta pairs, TRAV12-1 favored TRBV2, and their CDR3s were homologous. These T cells possibly recognize a putative, unidentified sarcoidosis-associated antigen.

TCRdb re-called the reads through MiXCR, storing one row per CDR3 protein. The sample yields about 20,000 distinct CDR3 sequences, about 20% seen once. Germline V gene lookup returns CDR1 ENHRY and CDR2 SYGVKD. The CDR3 sequence is 14 residues long. V gave up 7 bases and J gave up 2 bases, with 15 bases separating them. This chain joins TRBV10-3 and TRBJ2-7; D possibly corresponds to TRBD2 (6 bases). Source material: CD4+ T cells from PBMCs. The sequence was obtained from a human donor with sarcoidosis (Löfgren's syndrome or another form), or a control subject (not recorded which). Here the CDR3 DNA reads TGTGCCATCACCCCAGGGAGGCAGACCTACGAGCAGTACTTC. Translation: CAITPGRQTYEQYF.